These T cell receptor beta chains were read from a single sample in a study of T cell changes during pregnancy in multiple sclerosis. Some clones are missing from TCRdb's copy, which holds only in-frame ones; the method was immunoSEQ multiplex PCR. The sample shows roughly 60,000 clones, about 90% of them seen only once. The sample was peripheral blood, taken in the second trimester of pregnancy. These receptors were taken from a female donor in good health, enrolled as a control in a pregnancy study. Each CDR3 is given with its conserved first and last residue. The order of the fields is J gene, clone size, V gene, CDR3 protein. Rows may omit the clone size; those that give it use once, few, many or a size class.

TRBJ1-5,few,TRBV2,CASPQRSQPQHF
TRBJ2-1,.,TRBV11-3,CASSQRSHGAYNEQFF
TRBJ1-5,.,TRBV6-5,CASSYGGSNQPQHF
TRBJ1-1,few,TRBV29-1,CSVGDRGRDEAFF
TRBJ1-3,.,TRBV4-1,CASSHNGLRVKSKASTIYF
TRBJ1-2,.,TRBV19,CASSSGTGGKYTF
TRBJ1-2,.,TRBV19,CASSISGTFNYGYTF
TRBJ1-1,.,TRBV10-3,CAIRTDRSGTEAFF
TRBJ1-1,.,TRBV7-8,CASSSRRVLNTEAFF
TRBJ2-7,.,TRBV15,CATSTRTGRDEQYF
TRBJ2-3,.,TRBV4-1,CASSHVTWEAGVLGNTQYF
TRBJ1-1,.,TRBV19,CASSLTGLVSTEAFF
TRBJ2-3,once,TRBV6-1,CACSGTSGTDTQYF